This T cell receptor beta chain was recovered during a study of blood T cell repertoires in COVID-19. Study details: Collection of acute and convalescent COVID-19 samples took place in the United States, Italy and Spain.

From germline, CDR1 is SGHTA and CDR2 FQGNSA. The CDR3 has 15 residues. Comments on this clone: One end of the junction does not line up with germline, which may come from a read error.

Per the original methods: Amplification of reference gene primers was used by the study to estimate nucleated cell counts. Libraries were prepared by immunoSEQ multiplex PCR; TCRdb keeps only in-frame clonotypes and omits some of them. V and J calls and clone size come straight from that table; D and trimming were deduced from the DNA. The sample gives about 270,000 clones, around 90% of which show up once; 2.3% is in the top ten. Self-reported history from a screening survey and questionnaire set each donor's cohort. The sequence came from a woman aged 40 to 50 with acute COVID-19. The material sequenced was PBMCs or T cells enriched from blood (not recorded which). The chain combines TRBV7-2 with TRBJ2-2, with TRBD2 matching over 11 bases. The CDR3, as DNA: TGTGCCAGCAGCTTAGCGGCTAGCGGGGGGCTCTGGGCTGTTTTT. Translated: CASSLAASGGLWAVF.